The 24 T cell receptor beta chains below all came from one sample that was sequenced in a study of cytotoxic CD8 clonotypes in ibrutinib-treated CLL. Produced via immunoSEQ multiplex PCR; TCRdb's table is partial and in-frame only. The sample consists of under 75,000 clones, roughly 70% of them appearing once. Sample: PBMCs, taken after 12 months of ibrutinib treatment. These receptors came from a human donor with chronic lymphocytic leukemia.

This chain joins TRBV6-6 and TRBJ2-5, with 12 bases fitting TRBD1. Looked up from germline, CDR1 is MNHNY and CDR2 is SVGAGI (reference sequence). This CDR3 has 16 amino acids. V was clipped by 2 bases and J by 5 bases; unmatched bases: 6. The CDR3 DNA reads TGTGCCAGCAGTTACACCGGGACAGGGGGCCGGGAGACCCAGTACTTC. This gives the protein CASSYTGTGGRETQYF.

This rearrangement joins TRBV11-2 to TRBJ2-2, with no clear D. Per germline, CDR1 SGHAT and CDR2 FQNNGV. Trimming took 1 base from V and 3 from J, leaving 9 bases between them. The CDR3 totals 15 residues. DNA for the CDR3: TGTGCCAGCAGCTTAGTATCGGCCTACACCGGGGAGCTGTTTTTT. This translates into CASSLVSAYTGELFF.

This chain uses TRBV5-1 with TRBJ1-1, with no clear D. With 3 bases removed from V and 1 base from J, the gap between germline ends came to 4 bases. Looked up from germline, CDR1 is SGHRS and CDR2 is YFSETQ. The CDR3 has 12 residues. CDR3 loop: CASSSKNTEAFF. The CDR3 nucleotides are TGCGCCAGCAGCTCAAAGAACACTGAAGCTTTCTTT.

A single count supports this clone. The chain uses TRBV9 and TRBJ2-5; D remains ambiguous. V was trimmed by 1 base and J by 0 bases, leaving 10 bases between them. Germline values: CDR1 SGDLS, CDR2 YYNGEE. The CDR3 consists of 15 residues. CDR3 nucleotide sequence: TGTGCCAGCAGCGTATCTGTTCGCAACCAAGAGACCCAGTACTTC. This encodes CASSVSVRNQETQYF.

This rearrangement joins TRBV4-2 to TRBJ2-4; 10 nucleotides align to TRBD2. V was clipped by 3 bases and J by 0 bases; unmatched bases: 5. CDR3 size: 17 residues. CDR1 is LGHNA, CDR2 YNFKEQ, per germline. The CDR3 DNA follows: TGTGCCAGCAGCCAGGGAACTAGCGGGGTAGCCAAAAACATTCAGTACTTC. Its translation: CASSQGTSGVAKNIQYF.

This chain's CDR3 is CASSLDGGQYF. CDR3 bases: TGTGCCAGCAGCTTGGACGGGGGGCAGTACTTC. The chain recombines TRBV5-6 with TRBJ2-7; a possible D gene is TRBD2 (6 bases). Trimming took 0 bases from V and 9 from J, leaving 7 bases between them. This CDR3 is built from 11 residues. Germline-derived CDR1 and CDR2 are SGHDT and YYEEEE.

V usage is TRBV29-1 and J usage is TRBJ2-3, with D unresolved. This CDR3 is 13 amino acids long. Looked up from germline, CDR1 is SQVTM and CDR2 is ANQGSEA. The V end was cut by 4 bases, the J end by 2 bases, with 10 bases between. The CDR3 DNA sequence: TGCAGCGTTGGTGGCTCGTACACAGATACGCAGTATTTT. Translating it yields CSVGGSYTDTQYF.

This chain uses TRBV2 with TRBJ2-1; the D gene is possibly TRBD1 (6 bases). CDR3 length equals 14 residues. Trimming took off 7 bases at V and 7 bases at J, with 17 bases between the two ends. The germline gives CDR1 SNHLY, CDR2 FYNNEI. CDR3 nucleotides: TGTGCCAGCACGGCCCCAGGGGACGGGAATGAGCAGTTCTTC. This translates into CASTAPGDGNEQFF.

CDR3 nucleotide sequence: TGTGCCAGCAGCGCCCGGACAGGGGATCAGCCCCAGCATTTT. As protein: CASSARTGDQPQHF. The chain combines TRBV7-2 with TRBJ1-5; 9 nucleotides match TRBD1. With V trimmed by 5 bases and J by 5 bases, 4 bases remained unmatched. The germline V gene encodes CDR1 SGHTA and CDR2 FQGNSA. CDR3 size: 14 residues.

J is TRBJ2-3 and V is TRBV9; a weak D match, TRBD2 (6 bases). Germline V gene sequence: CDR1 SGDLS, CDR2 YYNGEE. V lost 0 bases and J lost 6, with 11 bases in between. The CDR3 extends over 14 amino acids. CDR3 sequence (DNA): TGTGCCAGCAGCGTAGGCCCCGCGGGGGATACGCAGTATTTT. It translates to CASSVGPAGDTQYF.

The V gene is TRBV14, the J gene TRBJ2-1, with 13 bases fitting TRBD2. V shed 1 base, J shed 6 bases, and the junction held 3 bases outside the gene matches. The length of the CDR3 is 16 residues. The germline CDR1 and CDR2 sequences are SGHDN and FVKESK. In DNA, the CDR3 is TGTGCCAGCAGCCAAGTGGGACTAGCGGGAACCAATGAGCAGTTCTTC. Protein: CASSQVGLAGTNEQFF.

V gene TRBV7-2 combines with J gene TRBJ2-5; D uncertain. V was pared by 4 bases and J by 4 bases, with 16 bases between. This CDR3 is built from 15 residues. Germline loops: CDR1 SGHTA, CDR2 FQGNSA. CDR3 in amino acids: CASSYARALGETQYF. In nucleotides, the CDR3 is TGTGCCAGCAGCTACGCTAGGGCGTTGGGAGAGACCCAGTACTTC.

A single count supports this clone. This chain links TRBV27 with TRBJ2-1; 8 bases align to TRBD2. Germline lookup yields CDR1 MNHEY and CDR2 SMNVEV (reference sequence). The CDR3 totals 16 residues. J was trimmed by 2 bases and V by 3 bases; bases with no gene match: 6. The CDR3 protein is CASSFRGGRPYNEQFF. The CDR3 DNA is TGTGCCAGCAGTTTCCGAGGCGGGAGGCCCTACAATGAGCAGTTCTTC.

The chain couples TRBV7-8 to TRBJ2-5; TRBD2 aligns across 10 bases. CDR1 and CDR2 (germline): SGHVS, FQNEAQ. The trim removed 5 bases at V and 4 bases at J, leaving 10 bases unmatched. This CDR3 contains 16 residues. For the CDR3, the DNA is TGTGCCAGCAGCCCGCTAGCGGGAGTAGGGGGAGAGACCCAGTACTTC. As protein: CASSPLAGVGGETQYF.

The genes are TRBV6-5 and TRBJ2-7; possibly TRBD1 for D (6 bases). There are 13 residues in the CDR3. Trimming stripped 6 bases from V and 3 bases from J, with 12 bases between. CDR1 is MNHEY and CDR2 is SVGAGI in the germline V gene. CDR3 bases: TGTGCCAGCAGCAGGACAGTAAACTACGAGCAGTACTTC. Translating gives CASSRTVNYEQYF.

The J gene is TRBJ2-5, the V gene TRBV5-1; D may be TRBD1 or TRBD2 (5 bases each). This CDR3 comprises 16 residues. Per germline, CDR1 SGHRS and CDR2 YFSETQ. Trimming stripped 2 bases from V and 5 bases from J, with 19 bases between. The CDR3 DNA sequence: TGCGCCAGCAGCTTACGGGACGGCTCCAATGCGGAGACCCAGTACTTC. Translating it yields CASSLRDGSNAETQYF.

The V gene is TRBV11-2, the J gene TRBJ2-7; TRBD1 is a possible D gene (5 bases). The CDR3 is 14 amino acids. CDR1 SGHAT and CDR2 FQNNGV come from the germline V gene. V was pared by 1 base and J by 2 bases, with 9 bases between. The CDR3 protein is CASSLAGRAYEQYF. The CDR3 DNA is TGTGCCAGCAGCTTAGCCGGCAGGGCCTACGAGCAGTACTTC.

The CDR3 spells CASSGTSGQETQYF. CDR3 nucleotide sequence: TGTGCCAGCAGCGGGACTAGCGGACAAGAGACCCAGTACTTC. The chain joins TRBV9 to TRBJ2-5, with 10 bases aligning to TRBD2. Germline V gives CDR1 SGDLS, CDR2 YYNGEE. The CDR3 is 14 residues long. V shed 3 bases and J 2 bases; nucleotides not matched to a gene: 1. Full variable domain (remainder filled in from reference TRBV9 and TRBJ2-5): DSGVTQTPKHLITATGQRVTLRCSPRSGDLSVYWYQQSLDQGLQFLIQYYNGEERAKGNILERFSAQQFPDLHSELNLSSLELGDSALYFCASSGTSGQETQYFGPGTRLLVL.

The chain links TRBV7-2 to TRBJ2-7, with 8 bases lining up with TRBD2. Germline values: CDR1 SGHTA, CDR2 FQGNSA. This CDR3 is 17 amino acids long. The junction had 16 bases not matched to a gene; V was cut back by 4 bases and J by 5 bases. CDR3 DNA: TGTGCCAGCAGCTCCCCCCCGGGAGGGCCGACTATCGACGAGCAGTACTTC. This codes for CASSSPPGGPTIDEQYF. Full variable domain (outside the CDR3, taken from reference TRBV7-2 and TRBJ2-7): GAGVSQSPSNKVTEKGKDVELRCDPISGHTALYWYRQSLGQGLEFLIYFQGNSAPDKSGLPSDRFSAERTGGSVSTLTIQRTQQEDSAVYLCASSSPPGGPTIDEQYFGPGTRLTVT.

The rearrangement links TRBV28 to TRBJ2-3; 9 bases are a match to TRBD1. Germline CDR1 is MDHEN and CDR2 is SYDVKM. This CDR3 is built from 14 residues. Unmatched junction bases numbered 9, after V lost 10 bases and J lost 4 bases. This CDR3 reads CATFGQGNPDTQYF. The CDR3 DNA reads as TGTGCCACATTTGGACAGGGGAATCCAGATACGCAGTATTTT.

The J gene is TRBJ1-2, the V gene TRBV4-1; 7 bases match TRBD1. CDR3 size: 18 residues. Germline assignment: CDR1 MGHRA and CDR2 YSYEKL. V trimming: 2 bases; J trimming: 4 bases; junction bases outside the gene matches: 16. CDR3 loop: CASSQPSSDRARFYGYTF. CDR3 in DNA: TGCGCCAGCAGCCAACCCTCCTCAGACAGGGCCCGTTTCTATGGCTACACCTTC.

The CDR3 coding sequence is TGTGCCAGTAACGAACAGCTTCGGGGACCCCAGCATTTT. It encodes CASNEQLRGPQHF. The chain couples TRBV19 to TRBJ1-5; D unresolved. Germline V gene sequence: CDR1 LNHDA, CDR2 SQIVND (reference sequence). The CDR3 has 13 residues. The V end lost 7 bases, the J end lost 10 bases, and 17 bases lay between the germline ends.

The chain employs TRBV4-2 and TRBJ2-3; D not resolved. V was trimmed by 1 base and J by 3 bases, leaving 11 bases between them. CDR3 length: 15 amino acids. The germline V gene encodes CDR1 LGHNA and CDR2 YNFKEQ. The CDR3 region has the DNA TGTGCCAGCAGCCAAGCTATTGGTGAAACAGATACGCAGTATTTT. It yields the protein CASSQAIGETDTQYF.

V usage is TRBV7-6 and J usage is TRBJ2-3; 8 bases fit TRBD2. Germline values: CDR1 SGHVS, CDR2 FNYEAQ. Trimming took 6 bases from V and 0 from J; bases not matched to a gene: 5. This CDR3 has 15 amino acids. CDR3 in amino acids: CASSSGTTSTDTQYF. The CDR3 DNA reads TGTGCCAGCAGTAGCGGGACTACTAGCACAGATACGCAGTATTTT.